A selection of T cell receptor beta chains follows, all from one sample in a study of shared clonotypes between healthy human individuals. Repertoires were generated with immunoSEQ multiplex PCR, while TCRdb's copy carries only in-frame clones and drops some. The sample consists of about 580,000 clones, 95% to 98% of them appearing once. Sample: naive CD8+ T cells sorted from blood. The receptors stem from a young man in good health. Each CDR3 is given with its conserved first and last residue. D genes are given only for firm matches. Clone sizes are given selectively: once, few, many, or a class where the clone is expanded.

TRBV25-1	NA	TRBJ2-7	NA	CASSPRGQYF	TGTGCCAGCAGTCCCCGGGGGCAGTACTTC
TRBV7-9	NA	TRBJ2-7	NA	CASSLALRNEQYF	TGTGCCAGCAGCTTAGCCCTAAGGAACGAGCAGTACTTC
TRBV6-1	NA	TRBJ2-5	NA	CASSDRQGRETQYF	TGTGCCAGCAGTGATCGGCAGGGACGAGAGACCCAGTACTTC
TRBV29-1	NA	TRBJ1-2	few	CSVRIWENYGYTF	TGCAGCGTTAGAATTTGGGAAAACTATGGCTACACCTTC
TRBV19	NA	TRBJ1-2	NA	CASSPGAGGYTF	TGTGCCAGTAGTCCGGGGGCCGGTGGCTACACCTTC
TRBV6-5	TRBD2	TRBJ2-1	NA	CASTASGINEQFF	TGTGCCAGCACGGCTAGCGGGATCAATGAGCAGTTCTTC
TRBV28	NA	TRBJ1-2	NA	CASSSPRRGYYGYTF	TGTGCCAGCAGTTCCCCCCGAAGGGGCTACTATGGCTACACCTTC
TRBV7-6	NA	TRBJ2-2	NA	CASRNGLGELFF	TGTGCCAGCAGAAATGGGCTCGGGGAGCTGTTTTTT
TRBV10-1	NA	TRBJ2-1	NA	CASSGGGPYNEQFF	TGCGCCAGCAGTGGCGGCGGGCCCTACAATGAGCAGTTCTTC
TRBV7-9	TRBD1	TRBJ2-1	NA	CASRPGGVEQFF	TGTGCCAGCAGACCAGGGGGCGTTGAGCAGTTCTTC
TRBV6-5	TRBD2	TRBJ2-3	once	CASSYAAGEGTDTQYF	TGTGCCAGCAGTTACGCAGCGGGAGAAGGCACAGATACGCAGTATTTT
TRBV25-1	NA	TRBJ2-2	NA	CASSEPTTGELFF	TGTGCCAGCAGTGAACCGACCACCGGGGAGCTGTTTTTT
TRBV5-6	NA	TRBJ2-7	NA	CASSLWRDFSYEQYF	TGTGCCAGCAGCTTGTGGAGGGACTTCTCCTACGAGCAGTACTTC
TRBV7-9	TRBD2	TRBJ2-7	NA	CASSLPGRENTEQYF	TGTGCCAGCAGCCTGCCGGGGCGGGAGAACACCGAGCAGTACTTC
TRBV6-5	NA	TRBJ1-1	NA	CASSDDSAGTEAFF	TGTGCCAGCAGTGACGACAGTGCGGGAACTGAAGCTTTCTTT
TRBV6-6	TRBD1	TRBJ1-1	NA	CASSLSGTENTEAFF	TGTGCCAGCAGTCTGTCCGGGACAGAGAACACTGAAGCTTTCTTT
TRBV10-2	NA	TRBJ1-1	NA	CASSVMVPVEAFF	TGCGCCAGCAGTGTCATGGTGCCGGTTGAAGCTTTCTTT
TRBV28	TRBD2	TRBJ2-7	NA	CASRPFSGAYEQYF	TGTGCCAGCAGACCGTTTAGCGGGGCCTACGAGCAGTACTTC
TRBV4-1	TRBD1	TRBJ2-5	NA	CASSQGGTGGETQYF	TGCGCCAGCAGCCAAGGCGGGACAGGGGGAGAGACCCAGTACTTC
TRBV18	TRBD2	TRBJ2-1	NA	CASSPGTSGRYEQFF	TGTGCCAGCTCACCCGGGACTAGCGGGAGATATGAGCAGTTCTTC
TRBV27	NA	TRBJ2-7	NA	CASSLVSGGAYEQYF	TGTGCCAGCAGTTTAGTAAGCGGAGGGGCCTACGAGCAGTACTTC
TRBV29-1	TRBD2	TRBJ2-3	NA	CSVASSGGTDTQYF	TGCAGCGTCGCCTCTAGCGGGGGCACAGATACGCAGTATTTT
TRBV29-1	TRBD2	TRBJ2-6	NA	CSVEIWREDSGANVLTF	TGCAGCGTTGAGATCTGGCGGGAGGATTCTGGGGCCAACGTCCTGACTTTC
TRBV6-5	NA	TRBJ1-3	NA	CASSYSWGIPGNTIYF	TGTGCCAGCAGTTACTCGTGGGGCATACCTGGAAACACCATATATTTT
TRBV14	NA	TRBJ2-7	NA	CASSKIPYEQYF	TGTGCCAGCAGCAAAATCCCCTACGAGCAGTACTTC
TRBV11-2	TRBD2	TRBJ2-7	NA	CASSSIAGDTYEQYF	TGTGCCAGCAGCTCTATAGCGGGGGATACCTACGAGCAGTACTTC
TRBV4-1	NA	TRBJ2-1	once	CASSQERAAPNEQFF	TGCGCCAGCAGCCAAGAACGCGCGGCCCCCAATGAGCAGTTCTTC
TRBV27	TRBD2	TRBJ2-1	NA	CASSLSYGRPNNEQFF	TGTGCCAGCAGTTTATCGTACGGGAGGCCCAACAATGAGCAGTTCTTC
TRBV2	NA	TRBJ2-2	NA	CASLLGNTGELFF	TGTGCCAGTTTATTAGGGAACACCGGGGAGCTGTTTTTT
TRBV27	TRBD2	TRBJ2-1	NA	CASSLSNPPWREDYNEQFF	TGTGCCAGCAGTTTATCAAACCCCCCCTGGCGGGAGGACTACAATGAGCAGTTCTTC
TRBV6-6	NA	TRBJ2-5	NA	CASSYRRGVWETQYF	TGTGCCAGCAGTTACCGGCGGGGTGTGTGGGAGACCCAGTACTTC
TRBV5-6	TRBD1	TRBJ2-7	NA	CASSPTGIFYEQYF	TGTGCCAGCAGCCCGACAGGGATTTTCTACGAGCAGTACTTC
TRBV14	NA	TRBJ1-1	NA	CASSDQVTSNTEAFF	TGTGCCAGCAGCGACCAGGTTACCTCGAACACTGAAGCTTTCTTT
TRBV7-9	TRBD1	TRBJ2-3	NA	CASSLHDRADTQYF	TGTGCCAGCAGCTTACATGACAGGGCCGATACGCAGTATTTT
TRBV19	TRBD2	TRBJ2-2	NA	CASSPGTSGWGGGELFF	TGTGCCAGTAGCCCCGGGACTAGCGGTTGGGGCGGCGGGGAGCTGTTTTTT
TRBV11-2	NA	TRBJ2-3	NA	CASSLEITGLRDTQYF	TGTGCCAGCAGCTTAGAGATTACGGGATTAAGAGATACGCAGTATTTT